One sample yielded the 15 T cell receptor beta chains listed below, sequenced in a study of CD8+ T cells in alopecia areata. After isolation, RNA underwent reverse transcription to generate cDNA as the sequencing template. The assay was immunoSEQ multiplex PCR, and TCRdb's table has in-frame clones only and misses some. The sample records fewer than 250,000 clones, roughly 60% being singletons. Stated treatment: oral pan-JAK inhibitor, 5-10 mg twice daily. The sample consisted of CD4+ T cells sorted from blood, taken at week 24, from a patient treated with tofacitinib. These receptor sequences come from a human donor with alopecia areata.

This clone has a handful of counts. CDR3 DNA: TGTGCCAGCAGCCGCGGGGGGTTACGCACAGATACGCAGTATTTT. This translates into CASSRGGLRTDTQYF. The chain employs TRBV7-2 and TRBJ2-3, with 8 bases matching TRBD2. V shed 5 bases, J shed 1 base, and the junction held 5 bases outside the gene matches. Germline V lookup: CDR1 SGHTA, CDR2 FQGNSA. The CDR3 runs 15 residues.

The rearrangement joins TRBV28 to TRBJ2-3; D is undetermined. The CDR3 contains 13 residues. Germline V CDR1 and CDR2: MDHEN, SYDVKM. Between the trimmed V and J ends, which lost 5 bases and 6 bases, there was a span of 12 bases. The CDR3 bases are TGTGCCAGCAGTCCCCCCCTCGAGGATACGCAGTATTTT. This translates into CASSPPLEDTQYF.

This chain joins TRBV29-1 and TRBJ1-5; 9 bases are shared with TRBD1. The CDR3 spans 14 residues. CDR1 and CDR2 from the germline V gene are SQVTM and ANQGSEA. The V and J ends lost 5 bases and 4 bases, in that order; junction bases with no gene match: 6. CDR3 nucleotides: TGCAGCGTTACGGGACAGGGAGGGAATCAGCCCCAGCATTTT. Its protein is CSVTGQGGNQPQHF.

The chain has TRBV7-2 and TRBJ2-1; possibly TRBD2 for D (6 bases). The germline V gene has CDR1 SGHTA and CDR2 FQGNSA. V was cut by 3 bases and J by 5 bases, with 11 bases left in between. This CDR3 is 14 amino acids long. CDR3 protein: CASSLGAGNNEQFF. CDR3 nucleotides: TGTGCCAGCAGCTTGGGAGCGGGCAACAATGAGCAGTTCTTC.

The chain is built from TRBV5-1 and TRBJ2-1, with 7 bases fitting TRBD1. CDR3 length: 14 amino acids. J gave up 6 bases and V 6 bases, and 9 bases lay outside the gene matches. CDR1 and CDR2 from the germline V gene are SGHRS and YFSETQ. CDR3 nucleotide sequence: TGCGCCAGCACCCCGGGACAGACCCTCAATGAGCAGTTCTTC. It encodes CASTPGQTLNEQFF.

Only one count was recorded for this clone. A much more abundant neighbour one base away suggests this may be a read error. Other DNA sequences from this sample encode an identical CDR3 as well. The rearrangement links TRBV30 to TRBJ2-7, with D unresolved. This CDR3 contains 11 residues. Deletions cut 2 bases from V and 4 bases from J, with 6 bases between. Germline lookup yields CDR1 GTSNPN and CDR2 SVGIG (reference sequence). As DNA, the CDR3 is TGTGCCTGGAGTACCAATTACGAGCAGTACTTC. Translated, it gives CAWSTNYEQYF.

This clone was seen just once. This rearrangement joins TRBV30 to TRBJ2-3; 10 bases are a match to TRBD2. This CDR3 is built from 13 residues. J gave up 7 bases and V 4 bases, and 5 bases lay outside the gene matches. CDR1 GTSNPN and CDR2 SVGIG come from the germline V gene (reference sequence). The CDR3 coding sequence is TGTGCCTGGACTAGCGGGGGATCAAATACGCAGTATTTT. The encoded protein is CAWTSGGSNTQYF.

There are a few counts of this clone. CDR3 nucleotides: TGTGCCAGCAGTTTATCTCCGCGGGGGATCGGATACAATGAGCAGTTCTTC. As protein: CASSLSPRGIGYNEQFF. The chain carries TRBV27 and TRBJ2-1; 7 bases align to TRBD2. The CDR3 length is 17 residues. J was trimmed by 4 bases and V by 0 bases; bases with no gene match: 9. CDR1 is MNHEY, CDR2 SMNVEV, per germline (reference sequence).

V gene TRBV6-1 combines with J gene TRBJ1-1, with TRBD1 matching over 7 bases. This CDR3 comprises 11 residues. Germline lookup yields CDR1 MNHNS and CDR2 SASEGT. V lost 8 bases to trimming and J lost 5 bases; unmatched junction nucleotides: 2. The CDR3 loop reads CASGRGTEAFF. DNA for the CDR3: TGTGCCAGCGGCAGGGGGACTGAAGCTTTCTTT.

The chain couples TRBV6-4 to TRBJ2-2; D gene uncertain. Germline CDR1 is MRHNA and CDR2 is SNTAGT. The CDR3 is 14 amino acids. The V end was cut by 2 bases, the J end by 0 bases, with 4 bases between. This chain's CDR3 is CASSDRSNTGELFF. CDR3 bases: TGTGCCAGCAGTGACCGATCGAACACCGGGGAGCTGTTTTTT.

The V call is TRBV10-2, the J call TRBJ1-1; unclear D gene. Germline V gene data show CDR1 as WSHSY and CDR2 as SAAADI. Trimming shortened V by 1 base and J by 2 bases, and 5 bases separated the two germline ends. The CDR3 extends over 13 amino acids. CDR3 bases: TGCGCCAGCAGTGAGTGGGCAAACACTGAAGCTTTCTTT. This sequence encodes CASSEWANTEAFF.

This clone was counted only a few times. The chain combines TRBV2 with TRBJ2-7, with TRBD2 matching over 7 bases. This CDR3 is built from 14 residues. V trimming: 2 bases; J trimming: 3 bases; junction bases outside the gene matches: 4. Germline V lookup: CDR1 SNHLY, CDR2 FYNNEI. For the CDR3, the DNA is TGTGCCAGCAGTGAATCGGGGGGTTTCTACGAGCAGTACTTC. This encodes CASSESGGFYEQYF. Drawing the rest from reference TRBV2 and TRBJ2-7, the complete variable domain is EPEVTQTPSHQVTQMGQEVILRCVPISNHLYFYWYRQILGQKVEFLVSFYNNEISEKSEIFDDQFSVERPDGSNFTLKIRSTKLEDSAMYFCASSESGGFYEQYFGPGTRLTVT.

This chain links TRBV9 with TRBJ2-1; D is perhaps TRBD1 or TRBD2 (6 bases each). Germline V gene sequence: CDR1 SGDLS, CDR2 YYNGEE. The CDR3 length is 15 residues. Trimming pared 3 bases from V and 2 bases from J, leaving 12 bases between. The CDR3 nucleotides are TGTGCCAGCAGCGCGACGGGGGCCACCTACAATGAGCAGTTCTTC. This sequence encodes CASSATGATYNEQFF.

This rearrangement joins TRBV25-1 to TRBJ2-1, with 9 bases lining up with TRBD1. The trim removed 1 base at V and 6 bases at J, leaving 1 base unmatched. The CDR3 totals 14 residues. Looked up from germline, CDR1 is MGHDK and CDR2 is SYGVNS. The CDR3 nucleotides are TGTGCCAGCAGTGAATGGACAGGGGCCAATGAGCAGTTCTTC. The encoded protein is CASSEWTGANEQFF.

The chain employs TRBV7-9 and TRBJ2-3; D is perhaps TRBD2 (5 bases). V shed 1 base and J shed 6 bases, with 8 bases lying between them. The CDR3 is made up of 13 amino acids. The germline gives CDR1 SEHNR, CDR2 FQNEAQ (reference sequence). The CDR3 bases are TGTGCCAGCAGCTTAGGACTACGGGATACGCAGTATTTT. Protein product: CASSLGLRDTQYF. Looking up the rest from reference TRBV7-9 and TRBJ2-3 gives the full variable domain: DTGVSQNPRHKITKRGQNVTFRCDPISEHNRLYWYRQTLGQGPEFLTYFQNEAQLEKSRLLSDRFSAERPKGSFSTLEIQRTEQGDSAMYLCASSLGLRDTQYFGPGTRLTVL.